These 26 T cell receptor beta chains were sequenced from one sample in a study of T cells in narcolepsy (dated by TCRdb to the late 2010s). Libraries were prepared through the immunoSEQ multiplex PCR assay. The table comes from immuneACCESS by way of TCRdb, which keeps in-frame sequences with V and J called. Part of the clones is missing from these tables; in studies checked, under half for an unresolved V gene and the rest for unknown reasons. Counted in this sample were fewer than 40,000 clones; roughly 80% of them appeared once. Over 1% of the sample comes from the top ten. The sequenced sample consisted of CD45RA- memory CD4+ T cells from PBMCs. The sample's cell subset or site label, decoded: memory T cells sorted ex vivo from peripheral blood. These TCRs come from a human donor with narcolepsy.

This chain joins TRBV2 and TRBJ2-5, with a possible D match to TRBD2 (5 bases). The ends were cut back, 3 bases at V and 4 bases at J, with 15 bases in the middle. The CDR3 sequence is 15 residues long. Germline-derived CDR1 and CDR2 are SNHLY and FYNNEI. The CDR3 reads CASSEVGLALETQYF. CDR3 nucleotide sequence: TGTGCCAGCAGTGAGGTTGGTCTAGCCCTAGAGACCCAGTACTTC.

This chain joins TRBV11-2 and TRBJ1-3; 8 bases map to TRBD1. After removal of 4 bases from V and 0 bases from J, the junction contained 5 bases not matched to a gene. CDR1 SGHAT and CDR2 FQNNGV come from the germline V gene. The CDR3 totals 16 residues. In DNA form, the CDR3 reads TGTGCCAGCAGCTCCAGGGGGCTCAGCTCTGGAAACACCATATATTTT. Translating gives CASSSRGLSSGNTIYF.

The chain combines TRBV2 with TRBJ1-1; no firm D call. Between the trimmed V and J ends, which lost 3 bases and 3 bases, there was a span of 17 bases. The germline CDR1 and CDR2 sequences are SNHLY and FYNNEI. This CDR3 comprises 16 residues. The DNA of the CDR3 is TGTGCCAGCAGTGATGACGAAGCTGCACGGGACACTGAAGCTTTCTTT. Its protein product is CASSDDEAARDTEAFF. The full variable domain, completed using reference TRBV2 and TRBJ1-1, is EPEVTQTPSHQVTQMGQEVILRCVPISNHLYFYWYRQILGQKVEFLVSFYNNEISEKSEIFDDQFSVERPDGSNFTLKIRSTKLEDSAMYFCASSDDEAARDTEAFFGQGTRLTVV.

The chain is built from TRBV27 and TRBJ2-6, with D unclear. Germline V CDR1 and CDR2: MNHEY, SMNVEV (reference sequence). The V end was cut by 3 bases, the J end by 6 bases, with 18 bases between. The CDR3 spans 17 residues. DNA for the CDR3: TGTGCCAGCAGTTTGGGTCCGACAAGGCCCATGGCCAACGTCCTGACTTTC. It codes for CASSLGPTRPMANVLTF.

In regard to this clone: This sample also contains other DNA sequences that code for the same CDR3. The rearrangement joins TRBV5-4 to TRBJ1-4; D not resolved. The V gene's germline CDR1 is SGHNT and CDR2 YYREEE (reference sequence). The CDR3 runs to 13 residues. V was pared by 0 bases and J by 5 bases, with 5 bases between. The CDR3 spells CASSLALNEKLFF. The CDR3 bases are TGTGCCAGCAGCTTGGCCTTAAATGAAAAACTGTTTTTT.

This clone occurred a few times. The chain links TRBV7-3 to TRBJ1-1; tentatively, D is TRBD1 (6 bases). Germline V gene lookup returns CDR1 SGHTA and CDR2 FQGTGA. V gave up 4 bases and J gave up 1 base, with 7 bases separating them. CDR3 size: 13 residues. The CDR3 nucleotides read TGTGCCAGCAGCTCACAGGGGAACACTGAAGCTTTCTTT. It specifies CASSSQGNTEAFF.

The rearrangement joins TRBV5-4 to TRBJ2-3; 14 positions agree with TRBD2. Unmatched junction bases numbered 7, after V lost 4 bases and J lost 6 bases. This CDR3 has 16 residues. From germline, CDR1 is SGHNT and CDR2 YYREEE (reference sequence). The CDR3 here is CASSLTSGGAKDTQYF. CDR3 DNA sequence: TGTGCCAGCAGCCTGACTAGCGGGGGGGCCAAGGATACGCAGTATTTT.

The chain couples TRBV6-1 to TRBJ2-5, with no clear D. Germline lookup yields CDR1 MNHNS and CDR2 SASEGT. This CDR3 has 11 residues. Trimming stripped 9 bases from V and 1 base from J, with 6 bases between. CDR3 loop: CARIFQETQYF. The CDR3 nucleotides read TGTGCCAGGATTTTCCAAGAGACCCAGTACTTC.

The chain couples TRBV7-3 to TRBJ2-3; 10 bases are shared with TRBD2. The CDR3 covers 16 residues. Trimming took 1 base from V and 1 from J; bases not matched to a gene: 2. Germline V gene lookup returns CDR1 SGHTA and CDR2 FQGTGA. The CDR3 is CASSLIGTSGTDTQYF. As DNA, the CDR3 is TGTGCCAGCAGCTTAATAGGGACTAGCGGCACAGATACGCAGTATTTT.

The chain carries TRBV30 and TRBJ1-5; D remains ambiguous. The ends were cut back, 3 bases at V and 8 bases at J, with 11 bases in the middle. There are 12 residues in the CDR3. CDR1 and CDR2 from the germline V gene are GTSNPN and SVGIG (reference sequence). The CDR3 DNA reads as TGTGCCTGGAGCGCGCAGTCTGAGCCCCAGCATTTT. Protein product: CAWSAQSEPQHF.

This clone occurred a few times. DNA of the CDR3: TGTGCCAGCAGCCCACCCCCCCAGGGGGCGAGAGAGCAGTACTTC. Its protein product is CASSPPPQGAREQYF. The chain carries TRBV5-6 and TRBJ2-7; TRBD1 matches at 8 bases. Germline CDR1 and CDR2: SGHDT and YYEEEE. J was trimmed by 7 bases and V by 4 bases; bases with no gene match: 13. The CDR3 length is 15 residues.

Comments on this clone: The germline gene is not matched at one end of the junction; a read error may be the cause. The J gene is TRBJ1-5, the V gene TRBV6-5; no clear D gene. CDR3 length: 15 amino acids. Looked up from germline, CDR1 is MNHEY and CDR2 is SVGAGI. This CDR3 is CASGVTVGSSQPQHF. The CDR3 DNA is TGTGCCAGCGGAGTTACAGTCGGGAGCAGTCAGCCCCAGCATTTT.

The V gene is TRBV30, the J gene TRBJ2-7, with 9 bases fitting TRBD2. Germline trimming cut 3 bases from V and 6 bases from J; bases unmatched to any gene: 12. Per the germline V gene, CDR1 is GTSNPN and CDR2 is SVGIG (reference sequence). CDR3 length: 15 residues. The CDR3 sequence is CAWSKTRGGGLEQYV. DNA of the CDR3: TGTGCCTGGAGCAAAACTCGCGGGGGGGGGCTCGAGCAGTACGTC.

The V call is TRBV28, the J call TRBJ1-5; 7 positions match TRBD1. The CDR3 contains 15 residues. The germline gives CDR1 MDHEN, CDR2 SYDVKM. Germline trimming cut 4 bases from V and 0 bases from J; bases unmatched to any gene: 3. This CDR3 is CASSWGQYSNQPQHF. CDR3 bases: TGTGCCAGCAGTTGGGGACAGTATAGCAATCAGCCCCAGCATTTT.

The V call is TRBV6-1, the J call TRBJ1-1; weak D call: TRBD1 (6 bases). Germline V gene sequence: CDR1 MNHNS, CDR2 SASEGT. The V and J ends lost 8 bases and 5 bases respectively, with 21 bases between them. The CDR3 totals 15 residues. CDR3 DNA sequence: TGTGCCAGCTGCCCGTCGGACAGCGCGGGGACTGAAGCTTTCTTT. It codes for CASCPSDSAGTEAFF.

The chain employs TRBV15 and TRBJ2-3; either TRBD1 or TRBD2 may fit D (5 bases each). V was pared by 2 bases and J by 2 bases, with 14 bases between. CDR3 length equals 16 residues. Germline lookup yields CDR1 LNHNV and CDR2 YYDKDF (reference sequence). CDR3 in DNA: TGTGCCACCAGCAGATTCCGGGACCCGGCCACAGATACGCAGTATTTT. Its protein is CATSRFRDPATDTQYF.

The rearrangement links TRBV5-1 to TRBJ1-4; D is unresolved. Germline V gene lookup returns CDR1 SGHRS and CDR2 YFSETQ. The CDR3 is 13 residues long. Trimming removed 3 bases from V and 4 bases from J, with 7 bases in between. CDR3 loop: CASSSLGNEKLFF. CDR3 nucleotide sequence: TGCGCCAGCAGCTCACTTGGTAATGAAAAACTGTTTTTT.

This clone was seen a few times. CDR3 nucleotide sequence: TGCGCCAGCAGCTCGGGGGCGGGGAACACTGAAGCTTTCTTT. Protein product: CASSSGAGNTEAFF. The chain joins TRBV5-1 to TRBJ1-1; TRBD1 might be the D (6 bases). Germline V gene sequence: CDR1 SGHRS, CDR2 YFSETQ. The CDR3 sequence is 14 residues long. V was clipped by 3 bases and J by 1 base, with 10 bases between them.

The chain links TRBV28 to TRBJ1-5; D is ambiguous. Germline values: CDR1 MDHEN, CDR2 SYDVKM. Trimming left V 7 bases short and J 6 bases short, with 19 bases between. The CDR3 is made up of 15 amino acids. The CDR3 DNA reads as TGTGCCAGCACCCGAAGGGCATTCATAATTCAGCCCCAGCATTTT. It translates to CASTRRAFIIQPQHF.

Only a few counts were recorded for this clone. The rearrangement joins TRBV6-1 to TRBJ1-1; D gene uncertain. V shed 5 bases and J shed 0 bases, with 10 bases lying between them. Germline CDR1 and CDR2: MNHNS and SASEGT. The CDR3 runs to 14 residues. The CDR3 region is CASSPVPMNTEAFF. CDR3 coding DNA: TGTGCCAGCAGTCCTGTTCCTATGAACACTGAAGCTTTCTTT.

The chain recombines TRBV4-2 with TRBJ1-2; TRBD1 matches at 8 bases. V lost 4 bases and J lost 6; bases outside the gene matches: 4. Germline V CDR1 and CDR2: LGHNA, YNFKEQ. The CDR3 sequence is 13 residues long. Here the CDR3 reads CASSPGQGDGYTF. In DNA, the CDR3 is TGTGCCAGCAGCCCCGGACAGGGAGATGGCTACACCTTC.

The V and J genes are TRBV15 and TRBJ2-3; D not resolved. From germline, CDR1 is LNHNV and CDR2 YYDKDF (reference sequence). The CDR3 length is 14 residues. Trimming pared 3 bases from V and 0 bases from J, leaving 7 bases between. The CDR3: CATSSLGSTDTQYF. The CDR3 DNA is TGTGCCACCAGCAGTTTAGGGAGCACAGATACGCAGTATTTT.

The chain employs TRBV11-2 and TRBJ1-1, with D possibly being TRBD1 (5 bases). V lost 2 bases to trimming and J lost 5 bases, with 12 bases between them. Germline CDR1 reads SGHAT; CDR2 reads FQNNGV. The CDR3 extends over 14 amino acids. The CDR3 reads CASSLSGTGTEAFF. The CDR3 bases are TGTGCCAGCAGCTTATCCGGGACGGGGACTGAAGCTTTCTTT.

The J gene is TRBJ1-6, the V gene TRBV28, with 9 bases matching TRBD1. Trimming took 5 bases from V and 1 from J; bases not matched to a gene: 6. Germline V gene lookup returns CDR1 MDHEN and CDR2 SYDVKM. CDR3 length: 17 amino acids. The CDR3 loop reads CASSNPGTGSYNSPLHF. The CDR3 DNA is TGTGCCAGCAGTAACCCAGGGACAGGGTCCTATAATTCACCCCTCCACTTT.

This rearrangement joins TRBV6-6 to TRBJ2-5, with TRBD2 matching 7 bases. J gave up 9 bases and V 8 bases, and 3 bases lay outside the gene matches. In germline, CDR1 is MNHNY, CDR2 SVGAGI (reference sequence). CDR3 length equals 10 residues. CDR3 in DNA: TGTGCCAGCCTAGGGAGGGCCCAGTACTTC. It yields the protein CASLGRAQYF.

The rearrangement links TRBV6-5 to TRBJ1-6; 8 positions agree with TRBD1. The CDR3 extends over 13 amino acids. Germline trimming cut 7 bases from V and 9 bases from J; bases unmatched to any gene: 5. The germline V gene has CDR1 MNHEY and CDR2 SVGAGI. The CDR3 sequence: CASTGGLGSPLHF. The CDR3 bases are TGTGCCAGCACAGGGGGCCTGGGTTCACCCCTCCACTTT.